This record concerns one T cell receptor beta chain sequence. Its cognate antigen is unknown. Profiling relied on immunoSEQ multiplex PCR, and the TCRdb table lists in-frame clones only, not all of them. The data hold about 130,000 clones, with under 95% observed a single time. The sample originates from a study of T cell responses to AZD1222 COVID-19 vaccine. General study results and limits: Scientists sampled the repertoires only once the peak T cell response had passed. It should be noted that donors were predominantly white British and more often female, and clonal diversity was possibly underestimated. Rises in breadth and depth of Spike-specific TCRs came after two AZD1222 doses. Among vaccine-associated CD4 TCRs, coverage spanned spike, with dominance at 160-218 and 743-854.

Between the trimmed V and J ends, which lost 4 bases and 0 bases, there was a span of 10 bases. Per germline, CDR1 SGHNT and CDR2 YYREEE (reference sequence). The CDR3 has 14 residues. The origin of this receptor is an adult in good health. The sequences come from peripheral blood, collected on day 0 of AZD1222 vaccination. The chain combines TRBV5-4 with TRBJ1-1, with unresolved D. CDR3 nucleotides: TGTGCCAGCAGCCCAGGCGCACTGAACACTGAAGCTTTCTTT. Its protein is CASSPGALNTEAFF.